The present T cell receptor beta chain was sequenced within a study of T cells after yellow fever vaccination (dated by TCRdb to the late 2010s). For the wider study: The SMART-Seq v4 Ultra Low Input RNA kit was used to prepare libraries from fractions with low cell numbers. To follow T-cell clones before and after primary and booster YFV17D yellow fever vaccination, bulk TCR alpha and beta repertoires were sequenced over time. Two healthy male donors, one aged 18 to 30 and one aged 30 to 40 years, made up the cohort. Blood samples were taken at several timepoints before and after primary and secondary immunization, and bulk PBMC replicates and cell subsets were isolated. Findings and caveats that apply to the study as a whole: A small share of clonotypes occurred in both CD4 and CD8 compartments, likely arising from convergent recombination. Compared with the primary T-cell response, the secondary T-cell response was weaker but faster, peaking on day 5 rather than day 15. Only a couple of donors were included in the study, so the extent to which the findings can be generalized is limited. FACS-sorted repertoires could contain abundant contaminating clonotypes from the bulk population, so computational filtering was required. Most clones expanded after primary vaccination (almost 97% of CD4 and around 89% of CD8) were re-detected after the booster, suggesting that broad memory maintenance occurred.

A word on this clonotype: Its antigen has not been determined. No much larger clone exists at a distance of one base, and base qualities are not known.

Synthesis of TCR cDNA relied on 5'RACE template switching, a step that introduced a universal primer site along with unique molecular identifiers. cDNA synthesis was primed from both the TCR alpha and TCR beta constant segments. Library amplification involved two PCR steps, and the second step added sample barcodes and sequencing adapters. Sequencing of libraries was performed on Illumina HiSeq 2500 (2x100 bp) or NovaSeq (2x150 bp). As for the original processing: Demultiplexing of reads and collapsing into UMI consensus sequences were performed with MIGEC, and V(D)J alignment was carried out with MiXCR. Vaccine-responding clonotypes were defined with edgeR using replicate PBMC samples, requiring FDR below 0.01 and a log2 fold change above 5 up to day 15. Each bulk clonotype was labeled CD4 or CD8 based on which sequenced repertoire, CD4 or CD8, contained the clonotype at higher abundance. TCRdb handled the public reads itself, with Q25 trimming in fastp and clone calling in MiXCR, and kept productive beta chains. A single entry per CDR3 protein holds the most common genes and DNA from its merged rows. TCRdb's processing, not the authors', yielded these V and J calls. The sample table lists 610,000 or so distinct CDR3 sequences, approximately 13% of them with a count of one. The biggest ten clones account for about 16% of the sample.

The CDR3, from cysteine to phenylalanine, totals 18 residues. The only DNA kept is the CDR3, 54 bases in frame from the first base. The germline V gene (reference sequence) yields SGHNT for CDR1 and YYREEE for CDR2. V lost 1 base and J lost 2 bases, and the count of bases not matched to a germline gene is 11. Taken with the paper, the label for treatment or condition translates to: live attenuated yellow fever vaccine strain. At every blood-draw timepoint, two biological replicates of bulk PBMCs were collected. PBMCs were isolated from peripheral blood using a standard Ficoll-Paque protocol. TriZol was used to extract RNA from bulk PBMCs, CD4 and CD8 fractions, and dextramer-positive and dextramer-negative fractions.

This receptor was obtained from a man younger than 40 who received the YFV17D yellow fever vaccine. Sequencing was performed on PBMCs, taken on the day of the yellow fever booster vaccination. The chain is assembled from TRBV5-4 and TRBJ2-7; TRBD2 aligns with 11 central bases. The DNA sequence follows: TGTGCCAGCAGCTTGCTATTCCGCGGGACTAGCGGACCCTACGAGCAGTACTTC. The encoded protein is CASSLLFRGTSGPYEQYF.